The entry below gives a single T cell receptor beta chain sequence along with its context. Its antigen remains unknown. V was pared by 4 bases and J by 0 bases, with 0 bases of the junction left unmatched. The CDR3 is 15 amino acids. The germline V gene encodes CDR1 MDHEN and CDR2 SYDVKM. This sample is drawn from a study of T cell responses to AZD1222 COVID-19 vaccine. Produced via immunoSEQ multiplex PCR; TCRdb's table is partial and in-frame only. The sample holds more than 85,000 clones, 87% seen once. Study-wide results and limits: Baseline serostatus was positive in only a handful of AZD1222 recipients. Clonal diversity may have been underestimated in mostly white British donors.

The sample in question was peripheral blood, obtained on day 0 of AZD1222 vaccination. The origin of this receptor is an adult in good health. The V and J genes are TRBV28 and TRBJ1-3; 10 bases align to TRBD1. CDR3 in amino acids: CASSWDRGSGNTIYF. In DNA, the CDR3 is TGTGCCAGCAGTTGGGACAGGGGCTCTGGAAACACCATATATTTT.